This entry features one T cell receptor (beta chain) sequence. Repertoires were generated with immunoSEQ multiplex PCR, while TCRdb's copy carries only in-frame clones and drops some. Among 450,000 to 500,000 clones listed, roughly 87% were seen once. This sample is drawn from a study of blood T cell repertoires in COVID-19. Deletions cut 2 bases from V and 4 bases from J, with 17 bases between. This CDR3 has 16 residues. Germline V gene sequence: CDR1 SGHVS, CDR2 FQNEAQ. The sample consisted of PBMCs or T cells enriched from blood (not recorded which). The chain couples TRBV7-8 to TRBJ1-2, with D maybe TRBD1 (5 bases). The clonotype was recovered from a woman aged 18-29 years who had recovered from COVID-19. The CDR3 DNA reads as TGTGCCAGCAGCTTATTCGGGAGCGAGGGGAGCTATGGCTACACCTTC. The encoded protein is CASSLFGSEGSYGYTF.